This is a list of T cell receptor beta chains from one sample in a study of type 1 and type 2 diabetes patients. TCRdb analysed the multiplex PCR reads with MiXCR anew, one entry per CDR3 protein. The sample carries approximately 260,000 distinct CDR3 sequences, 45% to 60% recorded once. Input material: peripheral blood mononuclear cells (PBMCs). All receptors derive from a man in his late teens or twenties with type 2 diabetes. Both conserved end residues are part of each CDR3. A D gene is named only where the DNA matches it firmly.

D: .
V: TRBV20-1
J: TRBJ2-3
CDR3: CKAGDTQYF

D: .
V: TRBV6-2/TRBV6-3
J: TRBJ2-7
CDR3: CASSWALGAYEQYF

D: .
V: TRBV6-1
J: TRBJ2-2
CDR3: CASSAIVTGELFF

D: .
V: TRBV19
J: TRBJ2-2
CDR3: CASCIRAGWTGELFF

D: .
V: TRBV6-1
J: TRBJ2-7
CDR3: CASSIALPNYEQYF

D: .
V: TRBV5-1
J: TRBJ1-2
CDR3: CASSSEGRTANYGYTF

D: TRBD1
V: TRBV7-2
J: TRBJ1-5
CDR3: CASSTMDRGQCQPQHF

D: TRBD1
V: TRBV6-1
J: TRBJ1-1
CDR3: CASSEQRRGTEAFF

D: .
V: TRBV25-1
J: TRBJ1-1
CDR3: CASSVPDGNTEAFF

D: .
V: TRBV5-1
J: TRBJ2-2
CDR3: CASSLMGSANTGELFF

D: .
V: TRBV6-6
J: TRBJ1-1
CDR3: CASSERLGAFF

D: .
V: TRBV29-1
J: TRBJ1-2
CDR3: CSVEDFGYTF

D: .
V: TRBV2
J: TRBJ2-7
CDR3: CASSVGGQSLYEQYF

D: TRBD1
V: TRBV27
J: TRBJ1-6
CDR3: CASKRDRYSPLHF

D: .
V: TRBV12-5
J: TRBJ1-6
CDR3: CASGLGAGAYSPLHF

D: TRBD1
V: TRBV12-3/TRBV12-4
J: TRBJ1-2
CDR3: CASSQGQLYGYTF

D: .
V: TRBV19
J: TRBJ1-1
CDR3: CASSIVEGRITEAFF

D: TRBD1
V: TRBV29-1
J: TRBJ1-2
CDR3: CSRGGTANYGYTF

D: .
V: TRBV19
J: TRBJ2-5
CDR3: CASSIGQSETQYF

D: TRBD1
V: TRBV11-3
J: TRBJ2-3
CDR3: CASSLGRQGTSTDTQYF

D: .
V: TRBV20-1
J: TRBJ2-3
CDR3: CSARQNTQYF

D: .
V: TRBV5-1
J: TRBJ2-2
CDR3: CASSLGSVTGELFF

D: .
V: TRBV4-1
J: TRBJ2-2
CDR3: CASSHLTAFTGELFF

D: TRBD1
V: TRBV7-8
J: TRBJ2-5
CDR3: CASSFRTGGSGQETQYF

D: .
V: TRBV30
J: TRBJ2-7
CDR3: CAWSVSSYEQYF

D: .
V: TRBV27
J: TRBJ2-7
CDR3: CASMPLAGDYEQYF

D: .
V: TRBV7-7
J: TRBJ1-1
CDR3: CASIPYKTFGTEAFF

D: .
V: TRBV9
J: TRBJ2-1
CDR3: CASAPGGTDNEQFF

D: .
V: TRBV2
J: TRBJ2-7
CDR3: CASSRDRNYEQYF

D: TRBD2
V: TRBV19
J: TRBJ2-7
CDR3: CAWRLAGAGGEQYF

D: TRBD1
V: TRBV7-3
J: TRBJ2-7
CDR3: CASSLGHRDSFYEQYF

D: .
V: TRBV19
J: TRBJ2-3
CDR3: CASSIGLAASTDTQYF

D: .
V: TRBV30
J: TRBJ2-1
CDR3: CAWSRPIGAGNNEQFF

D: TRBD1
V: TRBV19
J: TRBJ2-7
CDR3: CASSAPGQGQFYEQYF

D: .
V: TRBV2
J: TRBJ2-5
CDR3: CASRDDRLGETQYF

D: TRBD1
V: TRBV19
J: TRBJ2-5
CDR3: CASSKGQVETQYF

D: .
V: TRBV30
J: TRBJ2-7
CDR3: CAWSGGASSYEQYF

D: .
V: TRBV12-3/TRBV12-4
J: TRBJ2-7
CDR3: CASSQTNEQYF

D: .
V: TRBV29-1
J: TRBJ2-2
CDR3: CSVGGLSNTGELFF

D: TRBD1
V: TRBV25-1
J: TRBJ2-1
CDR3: CATSGRGSSYNEQFF

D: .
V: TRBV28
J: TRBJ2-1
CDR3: CASSFGGIYNEQFF

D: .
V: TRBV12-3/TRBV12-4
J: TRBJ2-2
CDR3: CASSVRSLNTGELFF

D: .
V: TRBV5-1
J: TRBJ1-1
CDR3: CASHTGRGTEAFF

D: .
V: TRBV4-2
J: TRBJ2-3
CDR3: CASNQRGSTDTQYF

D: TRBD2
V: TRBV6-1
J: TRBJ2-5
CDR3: CASSDGLAGGPETQYF

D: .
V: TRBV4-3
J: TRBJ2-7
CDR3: CASSQEILRGREHHEQYF

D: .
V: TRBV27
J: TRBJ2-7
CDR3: CASSFGQSTYEQYF

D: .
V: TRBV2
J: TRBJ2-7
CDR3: CASRGARDWSYEQYF

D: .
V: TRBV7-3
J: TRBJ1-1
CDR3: CASSVLQNPNTEAFF

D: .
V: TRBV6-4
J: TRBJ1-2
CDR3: CASSDLPGTVYGYTF

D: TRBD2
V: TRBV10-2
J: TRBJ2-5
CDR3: CASSPGTSGGGTQYF

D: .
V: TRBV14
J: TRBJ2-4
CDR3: CASSRRGITQYF

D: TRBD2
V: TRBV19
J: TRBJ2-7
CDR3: CASTPGTSGTYEQYF

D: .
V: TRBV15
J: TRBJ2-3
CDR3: CATNGGITDTQYF

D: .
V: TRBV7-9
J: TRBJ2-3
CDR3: CASRTTLSEPSTDTQYF

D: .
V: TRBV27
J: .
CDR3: CASSYFPGTSEQFF

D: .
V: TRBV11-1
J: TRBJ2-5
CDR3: CASSLRFQGSETQYF